Included here is one T cell receptor beta chain sequence, with context. Its antigen is undetermined. Only in-frame clones appear in the TCRdb table, and some are missing; sequencing was by immunoSEQ multiplex PCR. Altogether about 100,000 clones are present, less than 95% being singletons, with the ten largest covering around 1.6%. This sample was included in a study of OX40 agonist ivuxolimab in advanced cancers. Study at large: Patients were treated with intravenous ivuxolimab, dosed at 0.01 to 10 mg/kg and infused every 2 weeks.

This CDR3 region has 14 residues. The V gene's germline CDR1 is LNHDA and CDR2 SQIVND (reference sequence). V was trimmed by 6 bases and J by 0 bases, leaving 9 bases between them. Study-level results: CD4+ and CD8+ T cells in blood underwent clonal expansion by week 6 at 0.1 to 3.0 mg/kg. On average, CD8+ T cells had more expanded clones than CD4+.

Systemic immunosuppression or autoimmune disease history was grounds to exclude patients. The TCR sequence derives from an adult with an advanced solid tumor such as melanoma, head and neck, liver or kidney cancer. This rearrangement joins TRBV19 to TRBJ1-3; no clear D gene. The sample in question was CD4+ or CD8+ T cells sorted from blood, obtained in a trial of the OX40 agonist ivuxolimab. The CDR3 sequence is CASRAPNSGNTIYF. CDR3 sequence (DNA): TGTGCCAGTAGGGCGCCTAACTCTGGAAACACCATATATTTT.